One TCR beta chain is described in this entry. Antigen specificity is unknown. A much larger clone differs from this one at a single base, so this may be a read error. The sample comes from a study of T cells in Graves' hyperthyroidism and ophthalmopathy. General study findings and limits: From stable hyperthyroidism, ophthalmopathy was set apart by a 13 V-J model.

Fresh peripheral blood, under 13 ml, was the source of the PBMCs. Amplified TCR beta CDR3 regions derived from RNA transcripts. First-round RT-PCR targeting the TCR CDR3 was performed with the HTBI primer set. TCRdb reprocessed the multiplex PCR reads with MiXCR, giving one entry per CDR3 protein. The sample contains approximately 430,000 distinct CDR3 sequences, 15% to 19% of which appear only once. Trimming removed 5 bases at V and 3 bases at J, with 17 bases between. This CDR3 spans 16 amino acids. The sequencing sample was made of blood. The sequence derives from a woman younger than 35 with Graves' hyperthyroidism. The V and J genes are TRBV12-3 or TRBV12-4 and TRBJ1-5, with no clear D. CDR3 sequence reads: CASSPGPNVHNQPQHF. DNA for the CDR3: TGTGCCAGCAGTCCCGGGCCAAATGTTCACAATCAGCCCCAGCATTTT.